This is a list of T cell receptor beta chains from one sample in a study of shared clonotypes between healthy human individuals. Data came from immunoSEQ multiplex PCR; TCRdb stores just in-frame clones and leaves some out. This sample has some 120,000 clones, with around 68% found just once. Material for sequencing was memory CD8+ T cells sorted from blood. The source of these receptors is a woman under 40 in good health. Both conserved end residues are part of each CDR3. Each record gives: CDR3 protein, J gene, V gene.

CASSLDSNEKLFF	TRBJ1-4	TRBV18
CASSEAQAAHTGELFF	TRBJ2-2	TRBV2
CASSYLDTGELFF	TRBJ2-2	TRBV6-5
CASSFDPTYEQYF	TRBJ2-7	TRBV11-2
CASSYSKGSPETQYF	TRBJ2-5	TRBV6-7
CASKDTDTGSFNEQFF	TRBJ2-1	TRBV2
CASSLPSGRGNEQFF	TRBJ2-1	TRBV9
CAIRGLAGGPMETQYF	TRBJ2-5	TRBV10-3
CASSIGLAGAGGTGELFF	TRBJ2-2	TRBV19
CASSVLAGADGELFF	TRBJ2-2	TRBV6-1
CASSLDSGRAWDTQYF	TRBJ2-3	TRBV7-9
CASRDRGTDTQYF	TRBJ2-3	TRBV7-9
CASSLPATGNTIYF	TRBJ1-3	TRBV28
CASSQTSGSGDGELFF	TRBJ2-2	TRBV4-2
CASNWDNGWAFF	TRBJ1-1	TRBV28
CAISDGGIHEQYF	TRBJ2-7	TRBV10-3
CASSAQGSYEQYF	TRBJ2-7	TRBV2
CASSTRTSTLTGELFF	TRBJ2-2	TRBV5-1
CATYGQGESNTEAFF	TRBJ1-1	TRBV10-3
CASRGMGGRADTQYF	TRBJ2-3	TRBV19
CASSPATSVRAYEQYF	TRBJ2-7	TRBV5-1
CASSLAGVLDEQYF	TRBJ2-7	TRBV19
CASSNHYEQYF	TRBJ2-7	TRBV10-1
CASSLARAASYNEQFF	TRBJ2-1	TRBV7-9
CASSERTGGAYEQYF	TRBJ2-7	TRBV6-1
CASSQVLAGGPRDEQFF	TRBJ2-1	TRBV4-1
CATSEGTGPEKLFF	TRBJ1-4	TRBV15
CASSPLRDRAPEAGYTF	TRBJ1-2	TRBV18
CASRPLQGTTEAFF	TRBJ1-1	TRBV28